Following are 22 T cell receptor beta chains from one sample sequenced in a study of CD8 T cells in ankylosing spondylitis. A single record per CDR3 protein comes from TCRdb applying MiXCR to the 5' RACE reads. The table lists some 33,000 distinct CDR3 sequences, about 14% of them singletons. Sample: blood. The source of these receptors is a male donor with ankylosing spondylitis or in good health (not recorded which).

The CDR3 region has the DNA TGCGCCAGCAGCCCTAACCGCAATGAGCAGTTCTTC. Protein product: CASSPNRNEQFF. The chain joins TRBV5-1 to TRBJ2-1; D not resolved. The CDR3 contains 12 residues. The V end was cut by 4 bases, the J end by 6 bases, with 8 bases between. CDR1 and CDR2 from the germline V gene are SGHRS and YFSETQ.

V gene TRBV7-3 combines with J gene TRBJ2-2; TRBD1 is a possible D gene (6 bases). CDR1 and CDR2 from the germline V gene are SGHTA and FQGTGA. The germline V and J ends were trimmed by 8 bases and 5 bases, with 12 bases remaining between them. The CDR3 is made up of 13 amino acids. The CDR3 loop reads CASGQGRTGELFF. The CDR3 DNA is TGTGCCAGCGGCCAGGGGCGGACCGGGGAGCTGTTTTTT.

This clonotype was seen more than once but under ten times. The chain has TRBV5-6 and TRBJ2-4; 10 nucleotides align to TRBD2. This CDR3 region has 15 residues. The V segment lost 3 bases and the J segment 7 bases; nucleotides outside the gene matches: 7. The germline gives CDR1 SGHDT, CDR2 YYEEEE. CDR3 sequence (DNA): TGTGCCAGCAGCTCGAGCGGGAGGGCCGGGAACATTCAGTACTTC. Translation: CASSSSGRAGNIQYF. Filled out from reference TRBV5-6 and TRBJ2-4, the complete variable domain reads DAGVTQSPTHLIKTRGQQVTLRCSPKSGHDTVSWYQQALGQGPQFIFQYYEEEERQRGNFPDRFSGHQFPNYSSELNVNALLLGDSALYLCASSSSGRAGNIQYFGAGTRLSVL.

V usage is TRBV7-2 and J usage is TRBJ2-1; 12 bases are a match to TRBD2. This CDR3 is built from 15 residues. V was pared by 5 bases and J by 7 bases, with 6 bases of the junction left unmatched. In germline, CDR1 is SGHTA, CDR2 FQGNSA. In DNA, the CDR3 is TGTGCCAGCAGCCGACGGACTAGCGGGGTAAATGAGCAGTTCTTC. This encodes CASSRRTSGVNEQFF. Supplemented by reference TRBV7-2 and TRBJ2-1, the full variable domain reads GAGVSQSPSNKVTEKGKDVELRCDPISGHTALYWYRQSLGQGLEFLIYFQGNSAPDKSGLPSDRFSAERTGGSVSTLTIQRTQQEDSAVYLCASSRRTSGVNEQFFGPGTRLTVL.

This clonotype was observed a few times. The V call is TRBV15, the J call TRBJ2-3; D gene ambiguous. The CDR3 has 15 residues. V was trimmed by 0 bases and J by 1 base, leaving 8 bases between them. Germline CDR1 and CDR2: LNHNV and YYDKDF (reference sequence). The CDR3 spells CATSRDFKGTDTQYF. CDR3 sequence (DNA): TGTGCCACCAGCAGAGATTTTAAGGGCACAGATACGCAGTATTTT.

The gene calls are TRBV20-1 and TRBJ2-5; possibly TRBD1 for D (5 bases). Deletions cut 6 bases from V and 1 base from J, with 12 bases between. The germline CDR1 and CDR2 sequences are DFQATT and SNEGSKA (reference sequence). The CDR3 has 13 amino acids. The DNA of the CDR3 is TGCAGTGCCCCCAGGGCTAGCCAAGAGACCCAGTACTTC. This gives the protein CSAPRASQETQYF.

This clonotype showed up just a few times. V usage is TRBV20-1 and J usage is TRBJ2-6; 8 bases map to TRBD2. The junction had 4 bases not matched to a gene; V was cut back by 8 bases and J by 4 bases. CDR1 and CDR2 (germline): DFQATT, SNEGSKA (reference sequence). The CDR3 sequence is 13 residues long. Here the CDR3 reads CSSLAGGANVLTF. The DNA for the CDR3 is TGCAGTTCCCTAGCGGGCGGGGCCAACGTCCTGACTTTC.

This clonotype was counted only a few times. V is TRBV28 and J is TRBJ1-4; no reliable D call. Trimming removed 6 bases from V and 5 bases from J, with 16 bases in between. Germline V CDR1 and CDR2: MDHEN, SYDVKM. This CDR3 is built from 15 residues. The DNA of the CDR3 is TGTGCCAGCAGACTCCCGGGAAACGGGAATGAAAAACTGTTTTTT. As protein: CASRLPGNGNEKLFF.

This clonotype showed up just a few times. The chain uses TRBV9 and TRBJ2-2; either TRBD1 or TRBD2 may supply D (5 bases each). Trimming removed 4 bases at V and 4 bases at J, with 20 bases between. This CDR3 is 17 amino acids long. Germline lookup yields CDR1 SGDLS and CDR2 YYNGEE. The CDR3 nucleotides read TGTGCCAGCAGCTCAACGCGGGTAGGGGTCGGCACCGGGGAGCTGTTTTTT. It is translated as CASSSTRVGVGTGELFF.

In its sample, this clonotype was seen a few times. V is TRBV11-2 and J is TRBJ2-1; TRBD1 agrees at 7 bases. The CDR3 contains 14 residues. The V and J ends lost 7 bases and 10 bases, in that order; junction bases with no gene match: 13. Germline V gives CDR1 SGHAT, CDR2 FQNNGV. CDR3 amino acids: CASTKDRRRWEQFF. In DNA, the CDR3 is TGTGCCAGCACCAAGGACAGGAGAAGATGGGAGCAGTTCTTC.

V gene TRBV6-1 combines with J gene TRBJ2-7; tentative D call: TRBD2 (6 bases). V was clipped by 6 bases and J by 4 bases, with 10 bases between them. The germline V gene encodes CDR1 MNHNS and CDR2 SASEGT. The CDR3 consists of 12 residues. Here the CDR3 DNA reads TGTGCCAGCAGGTATGCGGGGTACGAGCAGTACTTC. Translation: CASRYAGYEQYF.

This clonotype was counted between two and nine times. The chain recombines TRBV4-3 with TRBJ2-2, with 8 bases aligning to TRBD2. V trimming: 4 bases; J trimming: 7 bases; junction bases outside the gene matches: 5. CDR3 length: 14 residues. CDR1 and CDR2 (germline): LGHNA, YSLEER. DNA of the CDR3: TGCGCCAGCAGCCCAATGGGACTAGGCGGGGAGCTGTTTTTT. Amino acids: CASSPMGLGGELFF.

The V and J genes are TRBV7-6 and TRBJ1-1; no definite D call. Deletions cut 5 bases from V and 1 base from J, with 11 bases between. The CDR3 extends over 14 amino acids. CDR1 is SGHVS and CDR2 is FNYEAQ in the germline V gene. The CDR3 region is CASSVGTENTEAFF. CDR3 coding DNA: TGTGCCAGCAGCGTAGGTACGGAGAACACTGAAGCTTTCTTT.

This clonotype came up a few times. The chain recombines TRBV20-1 with TRBJ2-7; D may correspond to TRBD1 or TRBD2 (6 bases each). V dropped 7 bases and J dropped 4 bases, with 17 bases sitting between them. The CDR3 consists of 13 residues. Germline lookup yields CDR1 DFQATT and CDR2 SNEGSKA (reference sequence). CDR3 amino acids: CSGRGAGKYEQYF. The CDR3 DNA follows: TGCAGTGGTAGGGGGGCAGGAAAGTACGAGCAGTACTTC.

The V and J genes are TRBV12-3 or TRBV12-4 and TRBJ2-7; no definite D call. V lost 3 bases, J lost 4 bases, and 7 bases lay in between. The CDR3 spans 12 residues. Here the CDR3 reads CASSFRAYEQYV. The CDR3 DNA is TGTGCCAGCAGTTTTAGGGCATACGAGCAGTACGTC.

The V call is TRBV12-3 or TRBV12-4, the J call TRBJ2-1; 10 nucleotides agree with TRBD2. V was pared by 1 base and J by 8 bases, with 2 bases of the junction left unmatched. This CDR3 contains 14 residues. The CDR3 protein is CASSLGLAGDEQFF. The CDR3, as DNA: TGTGCCAGCAGTTTAGGGCTAGCGGGAGATGAGCAGTTCTTC.

V and J are TRBV4-3 and TRBJ1-5; unclear D gene. This CDR3 is built from 15 residues. CDR1 and CDR2 (germline): LGHNA, YSLEER. V was trimmed by 0 bases and J by 11 bases, leaving 17 bases between them. CDR3 nucleotide sequence: TGCGCCAGCAGCCAAGATCGGGGAGGGCGTGGAGCCCAGCATTTT. It is translated as CASSQDRGGRGAQHF.

This clonotype came up a few times. V is TRBV29-1 and J is TRBJ2-1; tentative D call: TRBD2 (5 bases). V lost 7 bases and J 0 bases, leaving 16 bases between the germline ends. Germline CDR1 SQVTM, CDR2 ANQGSEA. This CDR3 is built from 15 residues. The CDR3 spells CSGAPLASSYNEQFF. The CDR3 DNA reads as TGCAGCGGGGCACCCCTAGCAAGCTCCTACAATGAGCAGTTCTTC.

This clonotype was counted a few times. The V and J genes are TRBV29-1 and TRBJ2-6, with D unresolved. CDR1 is SQVTM and CDR2 is ANQGSEA in the germline V gene. The CDR3 contains 17 residues. V dropped 0 bases and J dropped 4 bases, with 16 bases sitting between them. The CDR3 loop is CSVEDPVQDPGANVLTF. The CDR3 DNA reads TGCAGCGTTGAAGACCCCGTCCAGGATCCCGGGGCCAACGTCCTGACTTTC.

This chain uses TRBV5-5 with TRBJ1-4, with 8 bases that match TRBD1. With 5 bases clipped from V and 0 bases from J, the junction kept 6 bases outside the gene matches. Germline V CDR1 and CDR2: SGHKS, YYEKEE (reference sequence). The CDR3 has 16 amino acids. This chain's CDR3 is CASSSGGFATNEKLFF. The CDR3 nucleotides are TGTGCCAGCAGTTCAGGGGGCTTCGCAACTAATGAAAAACTGTTTTTT. The full variable domain, completed using reference TRBV5-5 and TRBJ1-4, is DAGVTQSPTHLIKTRGQQVTLRCSPISGHKSVSWYQQVLGQGPQFIFQYYEKEERGRGNFPDRFSARQFPNYSSELNVNALLLGDSALYLCASSSGGFATNEKLFFGSGTQLSVL.

This clonotype was counted only a few times. The V gene is TRBV12-3 or TRBV12-4, the J gene TRBJ2-2; D unclear. V dropped 5 bases and J dropped 4 bases, with 14 bases sitting between them. The CDR3 loop spans 15 amino acids. CDR3 region: CASSPTPFSTGELFF. In nucleotides, the CDR3 is TGTGCCAGCAGTCCGACCCCTTTTAGCACCGGGGAGCTGTTTTTT.

The chain links TRBV20-1 to TRBJ2-7; 8 nucleotides line up with TRBD2. The CDR3 sequence is 13 residues long. Germline V gene data show CDR1 as DFQATT and CDR2 as SNEGSKA (reference sequence). Trimming at V came to 3 bases and at J to 1 base, leaving 2 bases not matched to a gene. The CDR3: CSASTGGSYEQYF. CDR3 DNA: TGCAGTGCTAGCACGGGAGGGTCCTACGAGCAGTACTTC.